A single sample is the source of the 20 T cell receptor beta chains below, sequenced in a study of technical replicates of blood from a few donors. Using immunoSEQ multiplex PCR, the repertoire was profiled, and TCRdb retains in-frame clones only, with some absent. Of about 70,000 clones in the sample, around 97% are singletons; the top ten hold approximately 0.21%. Source material: T cells isolated from PBMCs. The receptors shown here come from a human donor in good health.

This chain links TRBV19 with TRBJ2-1, with D possibly matching TRBD2 (6 bases). The CDR3 runs to 14 residues. The germline gives CDR1 LNHDA, CDR2 SQIVND (reference sequence). The V and J ends lost 3 bases and 9 bases respectively, with 15 bases between them. CDR3 in amino acids: CASSIRLVAAEQFF. The CDR3 coding sequence is TGTGCCAGTAGTATTCGACTAGTTGCGGCTGAGCAGTTCTTC.

This chain joins TRBV30 and TRBJ1-6, with D uncertain. This CDR3 is built from 13 residues. V lost 0 bases and J 10 bases, leaving 10 bases between the germline ends. CDR1 is GTSNPN, CDR2 SVGIG, per germline (reference sequence). The CDR3 bases are TGTGCCTGGAGTGTAGGCTTGGAGTCACCCCTCCACTTT. Amino acids: CAWSVGLESPLHF. The variable domain in full, with the rest retrieved from reference TRBV30 and TRBJ1-6, is SQTIHQWPATLVQPVGSPLSLECTVEGTSNPNLYWYRQAAGRGLQLLFYSVGIGQISSEVPQNLSASRPQDRQFILSSKKLLLSDSGFYLCAWSVGLESPLHFGNGTRLTVT.

The CDR3 DNA reads as TGTGCTAGTGGTTCTACCCTGGGGGCCCTTGGCTACACCTTC. It encodes CASGSTLGALGYTF. This chain joins TRBV12-5 and TRBJ1-2, with a possible D match to TRBD1 (6 bases). With 4 bases removed from V and 7 bases from J, the gap between germline ends came to 16 bases. CDR1 is LGHNT and CDR2 is FRNRAP in the germline V gene. CDR3 length equals 14 residues.

This rearrangement joins TRBV7-8 to TRBJ1-1, with D uncertain. V was pared by 2 bases and J by 4 bases, with 14 bases between. There are 15 residues in the CDR3. Germline lookup yields CDR1 SGHVS and CDR2 FQNEAQ. CDR3 nucleotide sequence: TGTGCCAGCAGCTTAAACGGCGTGGAGATCACTGAAGCTTTCTTT. This sequence encodes CASSLNGVEITEAFF.

This clone was recorded only once. The CDR3 sequence: CASSSVQGRSSYEQYF. In DNA, the CDR3 is TGTGCCAGCAGTTCGGTGCAGGGGCGAAGCTCCTACGAGCAGTACTTC. This chain uses TRBV27 with TRBJ2-7; weak D call: TRBD1 (6 bases). This CDR3 region has 16 residues. V lost 4 bases, J lost 0 bases, and 16 bases lay in between. Germline V gives CDR1 MNHEY, CDR2 SMNVEV (reference sequence).

The rearrangement uses TRBV28 and TRBJ2-2; 9 bases line up with TRBD1. Looked up from germline, CDR1 is MDHEN and CDR2 is SYDVKM. V lost 3 bases to trimming and J lost 4 bases; unmatched junction nucleotides: 6. This CDR3 contains 16 residues. CDR3 loop: CASSLLHRGPTGELFF. In DNA, the CDR3 is TGTGCCAGCAGTTTGTTACACAGGGGGCCCACCGGGGAGCTGTTTTTT.

This clone is a singleton in its sample. This rearrangement joins TRBV18 to TRBJ1-1; no clear D gene. The CDR3 has 14 amino acids. Trimming removed 6 bases from V and 4 bases from J, with 15 bases in between. Germline CDR1 KGHSH, CDR2 LQKENI. The CDR3 sequence: CASSLAGSFTEAFF. CDR3 sequence (DNA): TGTGCCAGCTCCCTGGCGGGGAGTTTCACTGAAGCTTTCTTT.

This chain joins TRBV28 and TRBJ2-5; D uncertain. The CDR3 has 15 amino acids. The V and J ends lost 6 bases and 0 bases respectively, with 14 bases between them. Germline assignment: CDR1 MDHEN and CDR2 SYDVKM. The CDR3 DNA is TGTGCCAGCAGCCTTCCGAGTCTTTACCAAGAGACCCAGTACTTC. Translated, it gives CASSLPSLYQETQYF. The whole variable domain, filled in from reference TRBV28 and TRBJ2-5, reads DVKVTQSSRYLVKRTGEKVFLECVQDMDHENMFWYRQDPGLGLRLIYFSYDVKMKEKGDIPEGYSVSREKKERFSLILESASTNQTSMYLCASSLPSLYQETQYFGPGTRLLVL.

The J gene is TRBJ2-1, the V gene TRBV28; TRBD2 might be the D (6 bases). CDR1 and CDR2 (germline): MDHEN, SYDVKM. This CDR3 contains 15 residues. Trimming took 2 bases from V and 2 from J, leaving 10 bases between them. The DNA for the CDR3 is TGTGCCAGCAGTTTAATGGCTAGCGCCTACAATGAGCAGTTCTTC. Its translation: CASSLMASAYNEQFF. Full variable domain (remainder filled in from reference TRBV28 and TRBJ2-1): DVKVTQSSRYLVKRTGEKVFLECVQDMDHENMFWYRQDPGLGLRLIYFSYDVKMKEKGDIPEGYSVSREKKERFSLILESASTNQTSMYLCASSLMASAYNEQFFGPGTRLTVL.

The rearrangement joins TRBV4-1 to TRBJ1-4, with 8 bases lining up with TRBD1. This CDR3 comprises 15 residues. The germline V gene has CDR1 MGHRA and CDR2 YSYEKL. Germline trimming cut 4 bases from V and 5 bases from J; bases unmatched to any gene: 6. As DNA, the CDR3 is TGCGCCAGCAGCCTCAGGGGGCACTACAATGAAAAACTGTTTTTT. This sequence encodes CASSLRGHYNEKLFF.

The chain employs TRBV13 and TRBJ2-5; D not resolved. The ends were cut back, 5 bases at V and 1 base at J, with 2 bases in the middle. The CDR3 runs 11 residues. The germline CDR1 and CDR2 sequences are PRHDT and FYEKMQ (reference sequence). The CDR3 region is CASSLQETQYF. The DNA of the CDR3 is TGTGCCAGCAGCCTCCAAGAGACCCAGTACTTC. Full variable domain (outside the CDR3, taken from reference TRBV13 and TRBJ2-5): AAGVIQSPRHLIKEKRETATLKCYPIPRHDTVYWYQQGPGQDPQFLISFYEKMQSDKGSIPDRFSAQQFSDYHSELNMSSLELGDSALYFCASSLQETQYFGPGTRLLVL.

This chain connects TRBV30 to TRBJ1-2, with 7 positions matching TRBD1. There are 13 residues in the CDR3. The germline V gene has CDR1 GTSNPN and CDR2 SVGIG (reference sequence). V dropped 4 bases and J dropped 2; count of bases not matched to a gene: 4. The CDR3 DNA is TGTGCCTGGAACGGACAGGACAACTATGGCTACACCTTC. Protein product: CAWNGQDNYGYTF.

This chain joins TRBV10-1 and TRBJ1-1; D is unclear. The V end lost 5 bases, the J end lost 1 base, and 8 bases lay between the germline ends. Germline CDR1 is WNHNN and CDR2 is SYGVQD (reference sequence). This CDR3 spans 13 amino acids. This CDR3 is CASSKSRNTEAFF. The CDR3 nucleotides read TGCGCCAGCAGTAAAAGTAGGAACACTGAAGCTTTCTTT.

The chain joins TRBV11-3 to TRBJ1-2; 7 nucleotides align to TRBD1. Germline V gene data show CDR1 as SGHNT and CDR2 as YENEEA. V gave up 2 bases and J gave up 8 bases; unmatched junction bases: 11. The CDR3 is made up of 15 amino acids. The CDR3 DNA reads TGTGCCAGCAGCTTAACGATTAAGGGGGCAGAAGGCTACACCTTC. Its translation is CASSLTIKGAEGYTF.

The chain couples TRBV10-2 to TRBJ2-7; D might be TRBD2 (6 bases). This CDR3 is 14 amino acids long. Germline values: CDR1 WSHSY, CDR2 SAAADI. Trimming removed 8 bases from V and 2 bases from J, with 16 bases in between. DNA of the CDR3: TGCGCCAGCTCCGGGACTTACACCCCCTACGAGCAGTACTTC. Translation gives CASSGTYTPYEQYF.

This chain connects TRBV5-1 to TRBJ1-1, with D possibly matching TRBD1 (5 bases). The CDR3 length is 16 residues. V was cut by 2 bases and J by 3 bases, with 17 bases left in between. The germline V gene has CDR1 SGHRS and CDR2 YFSETQ. The CDR3 DNA reads as TGCGCCAGCAGCTTCACGTTAGGCAGGGCGGACACTGAAGCTTTCTTT. Residues: CASSFTLGRADTEAFF.

The chain combines TRBV6-1 with TRBJ1-5, with 7 positions matching TRBD1. V shed 7 bases and J 3 bases; nucleotides not matched to a gene: 6. In germline, CDR1 is MNHNS, CDR2 SASEGT. The length of the CDR3 is 14 residues. The DNA of the CDR3 is TGTGCCAGCACCCTAACAGGGGCCAATCAGCCCCAGCATTTT. Translated, it gives CASTLTGANQPQHF.

V gene TRBV14 combines with J gene TRBJ2-7, with D unresolved. The germline V gene has CDR1 SGHDN and CDR2 FVKESK. With 4 bases removed from V and 5 bases from J, the gap between germline ends came to 6 bases. The CDR3 runs to 11 residues. This CDR3 reads CASSRRDEQYF. The CDR3 DNA sequence: TGTGCCAGCAGCCGACGGGACGAGCAGTACTTC. Based on the CDR3 plus reference TRBV14 and TRBJ2-7, the full variable domain is EAGVTQFPSHSVIEKGQTVTLRCDPISGHDNLYWYRRVMGKEIKFLLHFVKESKQDESGMPNNRFLAERTGGTYSTLKVQPAELEDSGVYFCASSRRDEQYFGPGTRLTVT.

The chain couples TRBV2 to TRBJ2-7; 7 positions agree with TRBD1. Germline values: CDR1 SNHLY, CDR2 FYNNEI. V gave up 7 bases and J gave up 5 bases; unmatched junction bases: 11. There are 14 residues in the CDR3. The DNA of the CDR3 is TGTGCCAGCATAGGCGGACAGGCGACGGACGAGCAGTACTTC. It specifies CASIGGQATDEQYF.

This clone was seen only once. V is TRBV2 and J is TRBJ1-2; no definite D call. Trimming removed 8 bases at V and 8 bases at J, with 21 bases between. In germline, CDR1 is SNHLY, CDR2 FYNNEI. The CDR3 totals 14 residues. This CDR3 is CASAITGRFYGYTF. CDR3 nucleotide sequence: TGTGCCAGCGCGATTACGGGGAGGTTTTACGGCTACACCTTC.